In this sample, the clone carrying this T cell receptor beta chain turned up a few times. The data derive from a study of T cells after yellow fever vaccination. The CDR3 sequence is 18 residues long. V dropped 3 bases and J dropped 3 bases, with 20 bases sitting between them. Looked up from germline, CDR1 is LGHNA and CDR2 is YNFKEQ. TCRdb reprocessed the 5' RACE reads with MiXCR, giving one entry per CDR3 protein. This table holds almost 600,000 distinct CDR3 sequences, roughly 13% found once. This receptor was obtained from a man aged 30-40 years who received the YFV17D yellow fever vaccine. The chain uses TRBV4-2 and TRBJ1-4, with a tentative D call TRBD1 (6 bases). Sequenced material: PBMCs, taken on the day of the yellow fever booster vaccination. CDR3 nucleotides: TGTGCCAGCAGCCAGGGCAGTACAGGGTTGAGCGCTAATGAAAAACTGTTTTTT. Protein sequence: CASSQGSTGLSANEKLFF.